The 18 T cell receptor beta chains in this list originate from one sample, sequenced in a study of blood T cell repertoires in COVID-19. Sequencing was performed with immunoSEQ multiplex PCR; in TCRdb, only in-frame clones are kept and a portion is missing. The profile covers over 150,000 clones, with roughly nine tenths appearing a single time and less than 0.6% taken by the ten largest. Source material: peripheral blood. These receptors were obtained from a man aged 50 or older with acute or convalescent COVID-19.

The chain has TRBV9 and TRBJ2-6; no definite D call. The CDR3 covers 15 residues. Germline V gene data show CDR1 as SGDLS and CDR2 as YYNGEE. The ends were cut back, 4 bases at V and 2 bases at J, with 10 bases in the middle. CDR3 sequence reads: CASSSTPTGANVLTF. The CDR3 nucleotides read TGTGCCAGCAGCTCGACACCGACTGGGGCCAACGTCCTGACTTTC.

The CDR3 DNA sequence: TGTGCCAGCAGCAGGACAGAAGCCCCTAGGGGCTACACCTTC. It specifies CASSRTEAPRGYTF. The rearrangement links TRBV6-2 or TRBV6-3 to TRBJ1-2, with a weak D call TRBD1 (6 bases). The CDR3 spans 14 residues. Germline CDR1 and CDR2: MNHEY and SVGEGT. V lost 6 bases and J 8 bases, leaving 19 bases between the germline ends.

The rearrangement links TRBV7-9 to TRBJ1-1, with no clear D. The germline CDR1 and CDR2 sequences are SEHNR and FQNEAQ (reference sequence). The CDR3 sequence is 13 residues long. The V and J ends lost 5 bases and 5 bases respectively, with 12 bases between them. The CDR3 DNA follows: TGTGCCAGCAGCGTTGCCCCGGAGACTGAAGCTTTCTTT. Its protein product is CASSVAPETEAFF.

The V gene is TRBV14, the J gene TRBJ2-1; TRBD2 aligns across 7 bases. The CDR3 loop spans 18 amino acids. The germline V gene encodes CDR1 SGHDN and CDR2 FVKESK. V dropped 1 base and J dropped 7; count of bases not matched to a gene: 16. Here the CDR3 DNA reads TGTGCCAGCAGCCAAGGCCTCGGCGTGGCGGGAGATAGGAATGAGCAGTTCTTC. Its translation: CASSQGLGVAGDRNEQFF.

This clone was detected a few times. The V gene is TRBV24-1, the J gene TRBJ2-1; possible D gene TRBD1, 6 bases. CDR1 and CDR2 (germline): KGHDR, SFDVKD. Trimming removed 4 bases from V and 0 bases from J, with 12 bases in between. The CDR3 runs to 16 residues. The CDR3 region is CATSEMSGASYNEQFF. CDR3 in DNA: TGTGCCACCAGTGAGATGTCAGGGGCCTCCTACAATGAGCAGTTCTTC.

This chain joins TRBV5-1 and TRBJ2-5; tentative D call: TRBD1 (5 bases). V dropped 6 bases and J dropped 0 bases, with 12 bases sitting between them. The CDR3 totals 14 residues. The germline CDR1 and CDR2 sequences are SGHRS and YFSETQ. CDR3 protein: CASTLPTDQETQYF. In nucleotides, the CDR3 is TGCGCCAGCACCCTCCCGACAGACCAAGAGACCCAGTACTTC.

V is TRBV11-2 and J is TRBJ1-1; no clear D. The CDR3 extends over 14 amino acids. Germline V gives CDR1 SGHAT, CDR2 FQNNGV. V dropped 0 bases and J dropped 6 bases, with 11 bases sitting between them. Here the CDR3 reads CASSLDPLGAEAFF. CDR3 DNA: TGTGCCAGCAGCTTAGATCCACTCGGAGCTGAAGCTTTCTTT.

This sequence joins TRBV28 and TRBJ1-1; TRBD1 matches at 8 bases. Looked up from germline, CDR1 is MDHEN and CDR2 is SYDVKM. This CDR3 region has 15 residues. V lost 6 bases and J lost 4; bases outside the gene matches: 10. CDR3 DNA: TGTGCCAGCAGACTCCTCCAGGGGGCTTTCACTGAAGCTTTCTTT. Protein product: CASRLLQGAFTEAFF.

The genes are TRBV5-1 and TRBJ2-6; 11 bases agree with TRBD1. The CDR3 is made up of 15 amino acids. V lost 7 bases to trimming and J lost 1 base; unmatched junction nucleotides: 1. Germline V CDR1 and CDR2: SGHRS, YFSETQ. CDR3 nucleotide sequence: TGCGCCAGCCGGGACAGGGGGTCTGGGGCCAACGTCCTGACTTTC. Translated: CASRDRGSGANVLTF.

This sequence joins TRBV7-9 and TRBJ2-2, with D hard to call. This CDR3 region has 16 residues. Germline-derived CDR1 and CDR2 are SEHNR and FQNEAQ (reference sequence). V was shortened by 1 base and J by 0 bases, with 9 bases between the two germline ends. The CDR3 is CASSLGRQANTGELFF. In DNA form, the CDR3 reads TGTGCCAGCAGCTTAGGTCGGCAGGCGAACACCGGGGAGCTGTTTTTT.

This clone was counted between two and nine times. This rearrangement joins TRBV11-3 to TRBJ2-3; 8 nucleotides line up with TRBD2. Germline V gives CDR1 SGHNT, CDR2 YENEEA. V lost 3 bases, J lost 5 bases, and 1 base stayed unmatched. This CDR3 is 13 amino acids long. The CDR3 DNA is TGTGCCAGCAGCTTTAGCGGGGTAGATACGCAGTATTTT. It specifies CASSFSGVDTQYF. Filled out from reference TRBV11-3 and TRBJ2-3, the complete variable domain reads EAGVVQSPRYKIIEKKQPVAFWCNPISGHNTLYWYLQNLGQGPELLIRYENEEAVDDSQLPKDRFSAERLKGVDSTLKIQPAELGDSAVYLCASSFSGVDTQYFGPGTRLTVL.

The rearrangement uses TRBV3-1 (or the pseudogene TRBV3-2) and TRBJ1-6; D gene uncertain. The germline CDR1 and CDR2 sequences are LGHDT and YNNKEL (reference sequence). CDR3 length equals 14 residues. V gave up 4 bases and J gave up 3 bases, with 7 bases separating them. CDR3 in amino acids: CASSLRDYNSPLHF. CDR3 bases: TGTGCCAGCAGCCTGCGGGACTATAATTCACCCCTCCACTTT.

This chain connects TRBV4-1 to TRBJ2-3; no definite D call. The V end lost 1 base, the J end lost 9 bases, and 11 bases lay between the germline ends. Germline V gene data show CDR1 as MGHRA and CDR2 as YSYEKL. The CDR3 covers 13 residues. The CDR3 here is CASSQVLRITQYF. The CDR3 nucleotides are TGCGCCAGCAGCCAAGTCCTGAGGATAACGCAGTATTTT.

The chain joins TRBV9 to TRBJ2-1; TRBD2 matches 7 bases. Germline-derived CDR1 and CDR2 are SGDLS and YYNGEE. Trimming at V came to 0 bases and at J to 3 bases, leaving 6 bases not matched to a gene. The CDR3 is 16 amino acids. CDR3 in amino acids: CASSVDRGGYYNEQFF. The CDR3 DNA reads as TGTGCCAGCAGCGTAGATCGCGGGGGATACTACAATGAGCAGTTCTTC. Drawing the rest from reference TRBV9 and TRBJ2-1, the complete variable domain is DSGVTQTPKHLITATGQRVTLRCSPRSGDLSVYWYQQSLDQGLQFLIQYYNGEERAKGNILERFSAQQFPDLHSELNLSSLELGDSALYFCASSVDRGGYYNEQFFGPGTRLTVL.

The CDR3 sequence is CASSQRAGDNEQFF. Here the CDR3 DNA reads TGTGCCAGCAGCCAGAGGGCAGGAGACAATGAGCAGTTCTTC. The chain joins TRBV14 to TRBJ2-1, with D possibly being TRBD2 (5 bases). This CDR3 contains 14 residues. Between the trimmed V and J ends, which lost 3 bases and 5 bases, there was a span of 11 bases. Germline V gives CDR1 SGHDN, CDR2 FVKESK. Together with reference TRBV14 and TRBJ2-1, the CDR3 gives the full variable domain: EAGVTQFPSHSVIEKGQTVTLRCDPISGHDNLYWYRRVMGKEIKFLLHFVKESKQDESGMPNNRFLAERTGGTYSTLKVQPAELEDSGVYFCASSQRAGDNEQFFGPGTRLTVL.

The rearrangement links TRBV4-3 to TRBJ2-5; 7 bases align to TRBD1. Germline lookup yields CDR1 LGHNA and CDR2 YSLEER. The J segment lost 5 bases and the V segment lost 1 base, leaving 4 bases of the junction unmatched. This CDR3 spans 14 amino acids. CDR3 in amino acids: CASSQGRGLETQYF. For the CDR3, the DNA is TGCGCCAGCAGCCAAGGCAGGGGGTTGGAGACCCAGTACTTC.

The V and J genes are TRBV27 and TRBJ2-5, with 9 bases matching TRBD2. CDR1 is MNHEY and CDR2 is SMNVEV in the germline V gene (reference sequence). The CDR3 contains 14 residues. V was pared by 5 bases and J by 6 bases, with 7 bases of the junction left unmatched. The CDR3 region is CASSLGTSLQTQYF. For the CDR3, the DNA is TGTGCCAGCAGTCTCGGGACTAGCTTACAGACCCAGTACTTC.

The chain couples TRBV6-6 to TRBJ1-3; D gene ambiguous. This CDR3 contains 15 residues. Germline values: CDR1 MNHNY, CDR2 SVGAGI (reference sequence). Deletions cut 4 bases from V and 0 bases from J, with 10 bases between. CDR3 bases: TGTGCCAGCAGTTTTGACGGGATCTCTGGAAACACCATATATTTT. Its protein product is CASSFDGISGNTIYF.